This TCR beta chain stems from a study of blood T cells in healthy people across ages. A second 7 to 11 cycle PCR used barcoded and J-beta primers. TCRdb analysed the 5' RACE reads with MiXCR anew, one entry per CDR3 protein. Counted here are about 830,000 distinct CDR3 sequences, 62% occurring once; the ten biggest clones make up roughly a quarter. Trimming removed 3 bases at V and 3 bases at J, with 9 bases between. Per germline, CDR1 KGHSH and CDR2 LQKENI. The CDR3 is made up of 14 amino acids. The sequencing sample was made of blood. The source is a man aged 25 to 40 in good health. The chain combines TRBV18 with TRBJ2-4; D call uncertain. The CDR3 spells CASSPDWGKNIQYF. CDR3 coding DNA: TGTGCCAGCTCACCGGATTGGGGCAAAAACATTCAGTACTTC.